This T cell receptor beta chain was found in a study of OX40 agonist ivuxolimab in advanced cancers. At the level of the whole study: Ivuxolimab was an agonistic, fully human IgG2 monoclonal antibody directed against OX40 (CD134), a costimulatory receptor. Intravenous ivuxolimab was administered to patients every 2 weeks at six dose levels: 0.01, 0.1, 0.3, 1.5, 3 and 10 mg/kg. The point of sequencing TCRbeta in the periphery was to test whether ivuxolimab changed TCR sequence diversity and drove clonal T-cell expansion. Prior anti-PD-1, anti-PD-L1 or anti-CTLA-4 therapy was permitted, and checkpoint inhibitors had been received by more than 35% of dose-escalation patients. Partial responses were achieved by three dose-escalation patients, of whom one had hepatocellular carcinoma and two had cutaneous melanoma. The paper reports the monotherapy dose-escalation portion (N = 52 patients) of the phase I ivuxolimab trial. Among the roughly 52 dose-escalation patients, roughly 20 had hepatocellular carcinoma, 15 or so melanoma, 9 renal cell carcinoma and 9 head and neck cancer. In the dose-escalation cohort, approximately 82% of patients were male, and the mean age was 60 years with a range of roughly 23 to 79.

The CDR1 and CDR2 encoded by the germline V gene are KGHSH and LQKENI. After removal of 0 bases from V and 7 bases from J, the junction retains 1 base not matched to a gene. The CDR3 starts with the cysteine, ends with the phenylalanine, and has 13 residues. Only the CDR3 portion is preserved as DNA: 39 bases, with reading frame beginning at the first base. Patients with a history of autoimmune disease or receiving systemic immunosuppression were excluded from the trial. In every dose cohort, peripheral blood was drawn for TCR sequencing at baseline, cycle 4 day 1, and cycle 7 day 1. The samples were taken from a phase I, first-in-human, multicenter, open-label dose-escalation trial of ivuxolimab. Adults with locally advanced or metastatic head and neck squamous cell, hepatocellular, melanoma or renal cell carcinoma were enrolled in the trial. Before TCR sequencing, CD4+ T cells and CD8+ T cells from peripheral blood were sorted into separate populations.

Findings and caveats that apply to the study as a whole: Low levels of normalized T-cell clonal expansion were also seen in some nonresponding patients. After ivuxolimab, expanded clones were on average more numerous among CD8+ T cells than among CD4+ T cells. The antigen specificity of the clonally expanded peripheral T cells was not determined. In partial responders in the 0.1-3.0 mg/kg groups, normalized peripheral clonal expansion was found to be among the lowest, especially among CD8+ T cells. At doses from 0.1 to 3.0 mg/kg, clonal expansion was seen in both CD4+ and CD8+ blood T cells between baseline and week 6.

For sequencing of the TCRbeta CDR3 region, genomic DNA was extracted from the sorted cells. The immunoSEQ Assay was used for sequencing of TCRbeta CDR3 regions. Held by TCRdb, this immuneACCESS table contains in-frame sequences only and omits some clones. Under half of the omission traces to an unresolved V gene where checked; the cause of the rest is unknown. For this sample the table gives over 70,000 clones, of which 75% to 85% were detected only once. Roughly 5.4% of the sample comes from the top ten. The table lists this clone with a few counts. Its antigen remains unidentified. No base quality values were provided; no much bigger clone lies one nucleotide off.

This TCR was sampled from an adult with an advanced solid tumor such as melanoma, head and neck, liver or kidney cancer. Recombination connected TRBV18 to TRBJ1-1, with 8 bases aligning to TRBD1. The material was CD4+ or CD8+ T cells sorted from blood, obtained in a trial of the OX40 agonist ivuxolimab. The CDR3: CASSPPDRVEAFF. The sequenced DNA is TGTGCCAGCTCACCACCGGACAGGGTTGAAGCTTTCTTT.